The clone carrying this TCR beta chain has a count of ten or more. This sample stems from a study of T cells in Graves' hyperthyroidism and ophthalmopathy. TCR beta CDR3 regions were amplified from RNA. First-round RT-PCR of the TCR CDR3 relied on the HTBI primer set. MiXCR was run by TCRdb on the multiplex PCR reads, yielding one entry per CDR3 protein. In the table there are about 210,000 distinct CDR3 sequences, approximately 17% of which are singletons. The V gene lost 4 bases and the J gene lost 5 bases, with 14 bases spanning the gap. CDR1 and CDR2 from the germline V gene are KGHSH and LQKENI. The CDR3 has 15 amino acids.

The chain recombines TRBV18 with TRBJ1-4, with a weak D call TRBD1 (6 bases). Sequencing used blood. The TCR was taken from a man aged 50 to 60 with Graves' hyperthyroidism. CDR3 bases: TGTGCCAGCTCACACCGAAGGACAGAAAATGAAAAACTGTTTTTT. Translating gives CASSHRRTENEKLFF.